The entry below describes one T cell receptor (beta chain). Its antigen is unknown. Primers included in the PCR were 60 Vbeta and 13 Jbeta primers. Produced via immunoSEQ multiplex PCR; TCRdb's table is partial and in-frame only. Of about 200,000 clones in the sample, under 70% were seen once. This sample is drawn from a study of cytomegalovirus exposure and HLA in healthy donors. Whole-study results and caveats: For most TCR beta V segments, an earlier analysis put the productive rate at about 87% or about 30% of the time.

V was trimmed by 0 bases and J by 3 bases, leaving 14 bases between them. The CDR3 covers 16 residues. CDR1 is PRHDT and CDR2 is FYEKMQ in the germline V gene (reference sequence). This TCR was recovered from a man in his forties in good health and CMV-seropositive. V gene TRBV13 combines with J gene TRBJ1-1; TRBD1 might be the D (5 bases). The sample comprised PBMCs. This CDR3 reads CASSLGRAGPYTEAFF. CDR3 coding DNA: TGTGCCAGCAGCTTAGGCCGCGCGGGGCCTTACACTGAAGCTTTCTTT.